A selection of T cell receptor beta chains follows, all from one sample in a study of cytomegalovirus exposure and HLA in healthy donors. The data were produced by immunoSEQ multiplex PCR, yet TCRdb's version contains in-frame clones alone and is incomplete. The sample has about 140,000 clones, about 80% seen once. The sequenced material came from PBMCs. These TCRs come from a woman between 35 and 50 years old in good health and CMV-seronegative. CDR3s include the opening cysteine and the closing phenylalanine or tryptophan.

CDR3	V	J
CASSFTGGGNQPQHF	TRBV7-2	TRBJ1-5
CASSRDNNEQFF	TRBV13	TRBJ2-1
CASSFGTSLYEQYF	TRBV5-1	TRBJ2-7
CASSFRQGAAGGADTQYF	TRBV7-3	TRBJ2-3
CASTLFWGQGQETQYF	TRBV28	TRBJ2-5
CASSPPASGRLYEQYF	TRBV19	TRBJ2-7
CASSESGGTNEKLFF	TRBV10-2	TRBJ1-4
CASSQQGYGTDTQYF	TRBV11-3	TRBJ2-3
CATPAGAGTGELFF	TRBV10-1	TRBJ2-2
CASSQGWDRTYEQYF	TRBV4-3	TRBJ2-7
CAIRAGLAKSYEQYF	TRBV10-3	TRBJ2-7
CASRRGWSGTYGYTF	TRBV28	TRBJ1-2
CASSLAHGEVYEQYF	TRBV7-2	-
CASRSSGRSYNEQFF	TRBV6-5	TRBJ2-1
CASSDSGLGGETQYF	TRBV10-1	TRBJ2-5
CASSYSPKLYGYTF	TRBV6-5	TRBJ1-2
CASSLTGPYEQYF	TRBV18	TRBJ2-7
CASSPGQRTEAFF	TRBV18	TRBJ1-1
CASSFTGGDYGYTF	TRBV5-1	TRBJ1-2
CASAVGGGHRDHTQYF	TRBV11-2	TRBJ2-3
CASSLSVRPDRNYGYTF	TRBV27	TRBJ1-2
CASSPDVGQPNYGYTF	TRBV7-9	TRBJ1-2
CASSPSGANVLTF	TRBV10-1	TRBJ2-6
CASSLAGAGANYGYTF	TRBV7-9	TRBJ1-2
CASRGTGLETQYF	TRBV27	TRBJ2-5
CATSKGALNTEAFF	TRBV15	TRBJ1-1
CASSFSGQGLPSYEQYF	TRBV5-1	TRBJ2-7
CASSYSTGTGFYEQYF	TRBV6-5	TRBJ2-7